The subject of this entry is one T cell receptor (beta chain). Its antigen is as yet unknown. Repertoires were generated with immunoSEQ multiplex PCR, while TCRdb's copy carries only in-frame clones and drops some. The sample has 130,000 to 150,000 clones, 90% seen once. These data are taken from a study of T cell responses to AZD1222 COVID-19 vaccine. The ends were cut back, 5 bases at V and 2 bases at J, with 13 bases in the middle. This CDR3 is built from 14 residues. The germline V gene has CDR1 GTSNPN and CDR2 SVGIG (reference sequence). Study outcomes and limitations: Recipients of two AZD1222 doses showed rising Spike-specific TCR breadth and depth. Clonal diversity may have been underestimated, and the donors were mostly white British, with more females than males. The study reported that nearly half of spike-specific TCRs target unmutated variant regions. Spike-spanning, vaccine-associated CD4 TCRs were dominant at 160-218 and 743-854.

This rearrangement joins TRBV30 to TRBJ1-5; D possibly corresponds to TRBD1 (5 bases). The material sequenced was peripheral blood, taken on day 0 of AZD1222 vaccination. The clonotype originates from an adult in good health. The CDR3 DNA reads TGTGCCTGGGGGATCGGAGGGGGCAATCAGCCCCAGCATTTT. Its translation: CAWGIGGGNQPQHF.